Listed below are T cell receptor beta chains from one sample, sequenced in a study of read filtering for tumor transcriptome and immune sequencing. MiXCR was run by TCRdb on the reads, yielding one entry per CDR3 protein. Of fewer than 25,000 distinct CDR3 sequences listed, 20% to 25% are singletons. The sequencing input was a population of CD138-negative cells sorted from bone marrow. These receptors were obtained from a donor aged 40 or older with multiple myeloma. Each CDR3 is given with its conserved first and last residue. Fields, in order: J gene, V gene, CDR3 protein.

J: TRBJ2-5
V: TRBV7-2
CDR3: CASSPRTSGGRETQYF

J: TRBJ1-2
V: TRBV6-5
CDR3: CASSRGEDGYTF

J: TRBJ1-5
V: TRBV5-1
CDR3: CASSFGEGNQPQHF

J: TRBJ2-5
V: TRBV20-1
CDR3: CSARPGGEETQYF

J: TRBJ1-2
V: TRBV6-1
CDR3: CASTNAGGYAGYTF

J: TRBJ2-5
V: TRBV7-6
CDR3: CASSPDRKETQYF

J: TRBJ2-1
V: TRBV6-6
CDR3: CASRRTGQGANEQFF

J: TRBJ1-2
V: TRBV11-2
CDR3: CASSIYTGKPYGYTF

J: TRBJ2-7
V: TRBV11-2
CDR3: CASNIGRGSYEQYF

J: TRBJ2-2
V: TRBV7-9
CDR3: CASESPGHNTGELFF

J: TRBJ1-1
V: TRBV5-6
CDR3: CASGNWGGVTPEAFF

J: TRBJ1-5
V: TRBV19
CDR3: CASSMGRPNQPQHF

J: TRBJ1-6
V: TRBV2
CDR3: CASRWDQNDSPLHF

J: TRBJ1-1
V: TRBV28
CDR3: CASSLGTGGTEAFF

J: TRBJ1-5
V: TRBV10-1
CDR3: CASSAGGDQPQHF

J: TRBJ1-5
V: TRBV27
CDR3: CASSSELGGQPQHF

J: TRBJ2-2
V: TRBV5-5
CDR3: CASSAPNRGRNTGELFF

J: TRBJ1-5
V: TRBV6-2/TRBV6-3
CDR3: CASSLRTDGPNQPQHF

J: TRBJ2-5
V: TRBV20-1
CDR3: CSARGDGTKQETQYF

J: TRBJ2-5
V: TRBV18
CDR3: CASSRTGTLSQETQYF

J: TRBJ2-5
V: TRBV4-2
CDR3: CASSPVGEEVTQYF

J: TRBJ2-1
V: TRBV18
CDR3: CASSPPITTGSREQFF

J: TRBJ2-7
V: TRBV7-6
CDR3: CASSLARHPSGEQYF

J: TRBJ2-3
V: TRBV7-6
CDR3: CASSLKGTGTDTQYF

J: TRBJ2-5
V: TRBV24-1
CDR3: CATSDLVVGGQETQYF

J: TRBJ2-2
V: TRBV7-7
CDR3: CASSLGTGVLSGELFF

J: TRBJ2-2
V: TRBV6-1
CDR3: CASSYRDSSLGGELFF

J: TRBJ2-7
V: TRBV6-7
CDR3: CASSYRQDTYEQYF

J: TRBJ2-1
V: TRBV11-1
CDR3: CASSLVDREDNEQFF

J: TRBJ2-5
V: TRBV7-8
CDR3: CASSSNSGPLSGTQYF

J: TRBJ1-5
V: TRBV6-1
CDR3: CASSELWDRGQPQHF

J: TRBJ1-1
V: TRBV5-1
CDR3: CASSTGRLNTGAFF

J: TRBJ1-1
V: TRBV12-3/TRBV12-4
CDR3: CASGQYYTEAFF

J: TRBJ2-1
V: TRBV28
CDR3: CASSQQRDEQFF

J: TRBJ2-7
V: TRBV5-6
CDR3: CASSFFYGPYF

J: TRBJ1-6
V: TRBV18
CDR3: CASSLDQGRNSPLHF

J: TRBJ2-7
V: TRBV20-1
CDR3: CSARVVGASSYEQYF

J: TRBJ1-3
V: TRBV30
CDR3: CAWSVGDRGRNTIYF

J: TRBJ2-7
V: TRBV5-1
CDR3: CASSLDGGRTEQYF

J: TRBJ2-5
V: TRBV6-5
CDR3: CASSYRMTGTGVETQYF

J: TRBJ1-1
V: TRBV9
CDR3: CASSEPSPEAFF